A single sample is the source of the 22 T cell receptor beta chains below, sequenced in a study of post-analysis software for immune sequencing data. General observations from the study: Four or five TRBV segments were significantly more frequent in patients than in controls. TRBV5-6, TRBV5-1 and TRBV20-1 were among these segments.

For these TCRs, the target antigens are not known. Unique molecular identifiers tagged the TCR beta cDNA libraries. Via MiXCR, TCRdb re-called the PCR reads, giving one row per CDR3 protein. This table holds hundreds of thousands of distinct CDR3 sequences, approximately 57% found once. Sequenced material: blood. These receptors originate from a girl under 18 with multiple sclerosis.

This clonotype was found many times. This chain connects TRBV29-1 to TRBJ2-3; D possibly corresponds to TRBD2 (6 bases). Trimming took off 3 bases at V and 3 bases at J, with 10 bases between the two ends. The CDR3 runs 13 residues. Germline V gene data show CDR1 as SQVTM and CDR2 as ANQGSEA. CDR3 nucleotide sequence: TGCAGCGTTGATGAGGGGACTACAGATACGCAGTATTTT. This sequence encodes CSVDEGTTDTQYF.

In nucleotides, the CDR3 is TGCAGTGCTAGAGATCCCAAGGGGACAGATACGCAGTATTTT. Translation gives CSARDPKGTDTQYF. The chain uses TRBV20-1 and TRBJ2-3; D is perhaps TRBD1 (5 bases). V lost 0 bases and J lost 3, with 10 bases in between. The CDR3 consists of 14 residues. The germline gives CDR1 DFQATT, CDR2 SNEGSKA (reference sequence).

For this clonotype: Germline is not matched at one junction end, which may reflect a read error. The rearrangement uses TRBV6-5 and TRBJ2-1; 7 bases line up with TRBD2. The CDR3 contains 16 residues. From germline, CDR1 is MNHEY and CDR2 SVGAGI. CDR3 nucleotide sequence: TGTGCCAGCAGTTACAGCCGGGGGGAGAAATTCAATGAACAGTTCTTC. It codes for CASSYSRGEKFNEQFF.

This chain links TRBV12-3 or TRBV12-4 with TRBJ1-5, with TRBD1 matching over 7 bases. Trimming at V came to 1 base and at J to 0 bases, leaving 6 bases not matched to a gene. The length of the CDR3 is 17 residues. CDR3 sequence (DNA): TGTGCCAGCAGTTTAGTCGGGACAGCTTATAGCAATCAGCCCCAGCATTTT. This codes for CASSLVGTAYSNQPQHF.

The chain has TRBV28 and TRBJ2-5, with unresolved D. From germline, CDR1 is MDHEN and CDR2 SYDVKM. The germline V and J ends were trimmed by 3 bases and 5 bases, with 28 bases remaining between them. The CDR3 length is 19 residues. The CDR3 nucleotides read TGTGCCAGCAGTTTTGAGGCCCCCTGGGGAAGCTCCAACTCGGAGACCCAGTACTTC. This translates into CASSFEAPWGSSNSETQYF.

Remarks on this clonotype: An end of the junction does not agree with germline; a read error may underlie this. The rearrangement links TRBV3-1 to TRBJ1-2, with D tentatively TRBD1 (5 bases). This CDR3 has 15 amino acids. Germline loops: CDR1 LGHDT, CDR2 YNNKEL (reference sequence). CDR3 in DNA: TGTGCCAGTAGCCAAGGGGCAGGTTGGGGATATGGCTACACCTTC. This gives the protein CASSQGAGWGYGYTF. The variable domain in full, with the rest retrieved from reference TRBV3-1 and TRBJ1-2, is DTAVSQTPKYLVTQMGNDKSIKCEQNLGHDTMYWYKQDSKKFLKIMFSYNNKELIINETVPNRFSPKSPDKAHLNLHINSLELGDSAVYFCASSQGAGWGYGYTFGSGTRLTVV.

This chain links TRBV20-1 with TRBJ1-3, with D perhaps matching TRBD1 (6 bases). Trimming stripped 8 bases from V and 2 bases from J, with 13 bases between. This CDR3 is 13 amino acids long. In germline, CDR1 is DFQATT, CDR2 SNEGSKA (reference sequence). CDR3: CSIRAGAGNTIYF. In DNA, the CDR3 is TGCAGTATCCGGGCAGGGGCTGGAAACACCATATATTTT.

The CDR3 DNA follows: TGTGCCAGCAGCTTAGGCGTAGGGACCTACGAGCAGTACTTC. Translated, it gives CASSLGVGTYEQYF. The V and J genes are TRBV7-7 and TRBJ2-7, with D unresolved. CDR1 and CDR2 (germline): SSHAT, FNYEAQ (reference sequence). V lost 1 base and J lost 2, with 9 bases in between. This CDR3 comprises 14 residues.

The V and J genes are TRBV6-2 or TRBV6-3 and TRBJ2-7, with D tentatively TRBD2 (5 bases). The V gene's germline CDR1 is MNHEY and CDR2 SVGEGT. Trimming took off 8 bases at V and 0 bases at J, with 14 bases between the two ends. The CDR3 length is 14 residues. This CDR3 is CASHRSGSSYEQYF. The CDR3 region has the DNA TGTGCCAGCCACAGAAGCGGAAGCTCCTACGAGCAGTACTTC.

The rearrangement joins TRBV5-6 to TRBJ2-7; D ambiguous. V dropped 0 bases and J dropped 2 bases, with 18 bases sitting between them. There are 17 residues in the CDR3. Germline V CDR1 and CDR2: SGHDT, YYEEEE. The DNA of the CDR3 is TGTGCCAGCAGCTTGGCTTCCAGCCGAATGACAACCTACGAGCAGTACTTC. This gives the protein CASSLASSRMTTYEQYF.

The rearrangement uses TRBV5-6 and TRBJ2-1; no definite D call. CDR3 length: 20 amino acids. Germline V CDR1 and CDR2: SGHDT, YYEEEE. The V end was cut by 1 base, the J end by 3 bases, with 26 bases between. DNA for the CDR3: TGTGCCAGCAGCTTGAAGGTAGCCACCTCATTGGACGTCTACTACAATGAGCAGTTCTTC. This translates into CASSLKVATSLDVYYNEQFF.

The chain recombines TRBV6-2 or TRBV6-3 with TRBJ1-1; D call uncertain. CDR3 size: 14 residues. Germline loops: CDR1 MNHEY, CDR2 SVGEGT. V was trimmed by 6 bases and J by 4 bases, leaving 15 bases between them. The DNA for the CDR3 is TGTGCCAGCAGCCACCAAATAAGTAGCACTGAAGCTTTCTTT. This gives the protein CASSHQISSTEAFF.

This clonotype was seen a handful of times. The chain is built from TRBV2 and TRBJ2-4, with a tentative D call TRBD2 (5 bases). The CDR3 consists of 12 residues. The V gene's germline CDR1 is SNHLY and CDR2 FYNNEI. Trimming cost V 2 bases and J 8 bases, with 7 bases left between them. The CDR3 bases are TGTGCCAGCAGTGAAAGGGAGTACATTCAGTACTTC. This sequence encodes CASSEREYIQYF.

The chain uses TRBV27 and TRBJ1-2, with 7 bases matching TRBD1. With V trimmed by 3 bases and J by 5 bases, 6 bases remained unmatched. The CDR3 sequence is 14 residues long. From germline, CDR1 is MNHEY and CDR2 SMNVEV (reference sequence). CDR3 loop: CASSFLGGGYGYTF. The CDR3 bases are TGTGCCAGCAGTTTTTTAGGGGGCGGGTATGGCTACACCTTC.

The genes are TRBV7-2 and TRBJ2-2; tentatively, D is TRBD2 (5 bases). The ends were cut back, 1 base at V and 6 bases at J, with 12 bases in the middle. Germline CDR1 reads SGHTA; CDR2 reads FQGNSA. This CDR3 comprises 15 residues. CDR3 region: CASSLVSRVAGELFF. In nucleotides, the CDR3 is TGTGCCAGCAGCTTAGTTTCGCGGGTGGCCGGGGAGCTGTTTTTT.

V and J are TRBV12-3 or TRBV12-4 and TRBJ1-2; D ambiguous. This CDR3 contains 12 residues. The ends were cut back, 6 bases at V and 0 bases at J, with 5 bases in the middle. This CDR3 is CASRGPNYGYTF. The CDR3 coding sequence is TGTGCCAGCAGGGGCCCTAACTATGGCTACACCTTC.

The chain joins TRBV5-1 to TRBJ2-7; possible D gene TRBD2, 5 bases. The length of the CDR3 is 15 residues. Trimming stripped 2 bases from V and 6 bases from J, with 18 bases between. Per the germline V gene, CDR1 is SGHRS and CDR2 is YFSETQ. In DNA form, the CDR3 reads TGCGCCAGCAGCTTCGGGCTCCGGCTACTAGGCGAGCAGTACTTC. Translated, it gives CASSFGLRLLGEQYF.

The rearrangement uses TRBV12-3 or TRBV12-4 and TRBJ1-1; 12 bases map to TRBD1. This CDR3 region has 17 residues. V dropped 8 bases and J dropped 6; count of bases not matched to a gene: 16. CDR3 amino acids: CASSRLGQGAVGAEAFF. The CDR3 bases are TGTGCCAGCTCCCGATTGGGACAGGGGGCGGTTGGCGCTGAAGCTTTCTTT.

This clonotype was seen a handful of times. V is TRBV11-2 and J is TRBJ2-3; possible D gene TRBD1, 5 bases. Trimming removed 3 bases from V and 2 bases from J, with 12 bases in between. CDR1 SGHAT and CDR2 FQNNGV come from the germline V gene. The CDR3 sequence is 15 residues long. CDR3 bases: TGTGCCAGCAGCTTCCGCAGGGCTGACACAGATACGCAGTATTTT. Amino acids: CASSFRRADTDTQYF. Supplemented by reference TRBV11-2 and TRBJ2-3, the full variable domain reads EAGVAQSPRYKIIEKRQSVAFWCNPISGHATLYWYQQILGQGPKLLIQFQNNGVVDDSQLPKDRFSAERLKGVDSTLKIQPAKLEDSAVYLCASSFRRADTDTQYFGPGTRLTVL.

The chain couples TRBV5-5 to TRBJ2-1, with 9 bases that match TRBD1. V lost 0 bases and J lost 3; bases outside the gene matches: 4. CDR1 and CDR2 from the germline V gene are SGHKS and YYEKEE (reference sequence). The CDR3 sequence is 16 residues long. The CDR3 DNA reads as TGTGCCAGCAGCTTGGGGGACAGGGTCTACTACAATGAGCAGTTCTTC. It translates to CASSLGDRVYYNEQFF.

J is TRBJ2-3 and V is TRBV20-1, with D perhaps matching TRBD2 (5 bases). V shed 2 bases and J shed 0 bases, with 12 bases lying between them. Germline assignment: CDR1 DFQATT and CDR2 SNEGSKA (reference sequence). This CDR3 is 15 amino acids long. The CDR3 region has the DNA TGCAGTGCTAGAAAATTACCGGGAAGCACAGATACGCAGTATTTT. Amino acid sequence: CSARKLPGSTDTQYF.

This clonotype was seen once. The rearrangement uses TRBV29-1 and TRBJ2-7, with D perhaps assigned TRBD1 or TRBD2 (5 bases each). The CDR3 length is 13 residues. Germline V gives CDR1 SQVTM, CDR2 ANQGSEA. Deletions cut 6 bases from V and 2 bases from J, with 14 bases between. DNA for the CDR3: TGCAGCGTGGGGGACCCTGGCACCTACGAGCAGTACTTC. Protein sequence: CSVGDPGTYEQYF.